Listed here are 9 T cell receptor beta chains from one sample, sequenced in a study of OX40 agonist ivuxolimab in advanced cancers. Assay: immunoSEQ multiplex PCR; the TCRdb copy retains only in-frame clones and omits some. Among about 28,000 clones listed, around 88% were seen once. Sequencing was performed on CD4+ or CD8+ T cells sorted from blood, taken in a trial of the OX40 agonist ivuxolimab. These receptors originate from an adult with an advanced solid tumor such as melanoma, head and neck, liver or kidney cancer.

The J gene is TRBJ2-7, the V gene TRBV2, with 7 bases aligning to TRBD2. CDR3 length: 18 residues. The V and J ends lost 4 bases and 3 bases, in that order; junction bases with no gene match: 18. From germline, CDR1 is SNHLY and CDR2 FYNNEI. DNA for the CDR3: TGTGCCAGCAGTGGGGGGGGACGAGAACACCTAACCTTCTACGAGCAGTACTTC. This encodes CASSGGGREHLTFYEQYF.

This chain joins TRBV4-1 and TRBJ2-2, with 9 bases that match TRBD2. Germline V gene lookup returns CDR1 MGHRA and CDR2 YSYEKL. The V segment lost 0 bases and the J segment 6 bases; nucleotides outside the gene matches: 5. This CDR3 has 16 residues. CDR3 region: CASSQEERGVSGELFF. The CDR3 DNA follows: TGCGCCAGCAGCCAAGAGGAGCGGGGGGTATCCGGGGAGCTGTTTTTT.

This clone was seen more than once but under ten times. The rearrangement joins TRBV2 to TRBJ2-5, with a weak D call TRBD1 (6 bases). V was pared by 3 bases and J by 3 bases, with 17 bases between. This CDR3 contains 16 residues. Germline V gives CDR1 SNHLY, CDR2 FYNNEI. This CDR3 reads CASSDPNRDPEETQYF. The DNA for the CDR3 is TGTGCCAGCAGTGACCCCAACAGGGATCCCGAAGAGACCCAGTACTTC.

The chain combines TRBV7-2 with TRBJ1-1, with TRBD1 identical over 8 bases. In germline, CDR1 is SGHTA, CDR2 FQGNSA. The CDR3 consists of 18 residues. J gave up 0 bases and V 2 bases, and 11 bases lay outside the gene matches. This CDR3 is CASSLSLGGTGLNTEAFF. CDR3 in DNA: TGTGCCAGCAGCTTAAGCTTGGGGGGGACAGGTCTGAACACTGAAGCTTTCTTT.

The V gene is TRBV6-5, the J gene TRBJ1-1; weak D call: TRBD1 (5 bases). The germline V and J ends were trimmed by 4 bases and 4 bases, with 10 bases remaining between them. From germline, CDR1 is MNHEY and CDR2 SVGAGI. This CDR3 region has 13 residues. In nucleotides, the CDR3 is TGTGCCAGCAGTTGGTCTGGGGGCACTGAAGCTTTCTTT. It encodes CASSWSGGTEAFF.

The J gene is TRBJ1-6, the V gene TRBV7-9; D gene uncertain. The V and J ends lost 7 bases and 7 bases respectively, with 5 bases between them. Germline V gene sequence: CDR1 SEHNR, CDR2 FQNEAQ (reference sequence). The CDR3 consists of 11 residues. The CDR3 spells CASMGNSPLHF. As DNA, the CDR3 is TGTGCCAGCATGGGGAATTCACCCCTCCACTTT.

CDR3 in DNA: TGTGCCAGCAGGATGGAGGGCAGGGGAAGTTCCTACGAGCAGTACTTC. This encodes CASRMEGRGSSYEQYF. The rearrangement joins TRBV27 to TRBJ2-7; the D gene could be TRBD1 or TRBD2 (6 bases each). CDR3 length: 16 residues. Germline loops: CDR1 MNHEY, CDR2 SMNVEV (reference sequence). V lost 6 bases and J lost 1, with 19 bases in between.

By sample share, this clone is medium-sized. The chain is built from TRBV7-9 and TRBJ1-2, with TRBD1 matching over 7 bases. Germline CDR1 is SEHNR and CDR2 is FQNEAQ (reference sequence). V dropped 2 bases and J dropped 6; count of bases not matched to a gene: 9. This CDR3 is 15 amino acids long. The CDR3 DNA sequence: TGTGCCAGCAGCTTAAGGTCCAACAGGGGTGATGGCTACACCTTC. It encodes CASSLRSNRGDGYTF.

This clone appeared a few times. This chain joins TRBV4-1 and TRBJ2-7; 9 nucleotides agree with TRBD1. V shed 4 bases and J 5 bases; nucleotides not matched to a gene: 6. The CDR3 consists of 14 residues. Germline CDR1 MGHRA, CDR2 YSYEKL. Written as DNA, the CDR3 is TGCGCCAGCAGCCTCTGGACAGGGGAAAACGAGCAGTACTTC. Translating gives CASSLWTGENEQYF.